Listed below are T cell receptor beta chains from one sample, sequenced in a study of HIV-infected patients and healthy controls. TCRdb ran MiXCR on the 5' RACE reads and lists one entry per CDR3 protein. The sample lists under 70,000 distinct CDR3 sequences; about a fifth were seen once. Sequencing was carried out using CD4+ T cells from blood. These receptors were obtained from a human donor in good health. CDR3s include the opening cysteine and the closing phenylalanine or tryptophan. The size entry is marked missing in some rows and otherwise reads once, few, many or a size class.

j_call v_call clone_size cdr3_aa
TRBJ2-5 TRBV4-2 . CASSPTSGDYQETQYF
TRBJ1-5 TRBV6-2/TRBV6-3 many CASSQLSGPQHF
TRBJ1-5 TRBV28 few CASSPLGYPQHF
TRBJ2-1 TRBV29-1 few CSVVGVQSSYNEQFF
TRBJ2-5 TRBV27 few CASSSDRVVKTQYF
TRBJ2-2 TRBV29-1 medium-sized CSVPQAGGNTGELFF
TRBJ1-5 TRBV19 few CASSIDRWVRGSNQPQHF
TRBJ1-1 TRBV2 many CASSLQVRAEAFF
TRBJ2-1 TRBV20-1 many CSASPRAHSSYNEQFF
TRBJ1-1 TRBV20-1 . CSARVLSSEAFF
TRBJ2-7 TRBV12-3/TRBV12-4 many CASRSRDSYEQYF
TRBJ1-5 TRBV10-3 . CAISLGDRESNQPQHF
TRBJ2-1 TRBV18 few CASSGENEQFF
TRBJ2-3 TRBV6-5 . CASSHHGTQYF
TRBJ1-3 TRBV6-6 . CASCFEGFSGNTIYF
TRBJ2-5 TRBV7-9 many CASSLGGFGETQYF
TRBJ1-2 TRBV3-1 . CASSGTGNYGYTF